The present T cell receptor beta chain was sequenced within a study of blood T cell repertoires in COVID-19. Study context: The study drew acute and convalescent COVID-19 samples from the United States, Italy and Spain. Nucleic acid was either cDNA or gDNA, and it came from T cells, B-cell-depleted T cells, or PBMCs.

This clone occurred once. This CDR3 is built from 15 residues. CDR1 and CDR2 from the germline V gene are MNHEY and SVGAGI. V lost 7 bases to trimming and J lost 3 bases, with 19 bases between them. Authors' analysis steps: Reference gene primer amplification gave estimated nucleated cell counts. Here immunoSEQ multiplex PCR was the method, and the copy in TCRdb shows in-frame clones only, minus some. That table is the source of V, J and clone size, and D and trimming were worked out from the DNA. The sample includes under 150,000 clones, about 79% of them seen just once. This sequence originates from an elderly woman with active or convalescent COVID-19. This chain uses TRBV6-5 with TRBJ2-7, with a weak D call TRBD2 (6 bases). Sequenced input: peripheral blood. This CDR3 is CASTGRGLGGYEQYF. CDR3 in DNA: TGTGCCAGCACCGGACGAGGGTTGGGGGGCTACGAGCAGTACTTC.